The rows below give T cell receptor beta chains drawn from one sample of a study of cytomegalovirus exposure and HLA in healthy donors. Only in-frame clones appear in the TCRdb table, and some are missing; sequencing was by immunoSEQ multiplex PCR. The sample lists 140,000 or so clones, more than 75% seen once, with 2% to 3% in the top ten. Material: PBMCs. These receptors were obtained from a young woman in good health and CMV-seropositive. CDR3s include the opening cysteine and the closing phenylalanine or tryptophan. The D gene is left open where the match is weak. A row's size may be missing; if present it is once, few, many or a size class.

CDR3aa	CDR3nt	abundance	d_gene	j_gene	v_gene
CASSLDSGKNTEAFF	TGTGCCAGCAGCTTAGATTCAGGGAAGAACACTGAAGCTTTCTTT	.	.	TRBJ1-1	TRBV7-2
CASSHGQGLSTEAFF	TGCGCCAGCAGCCACGGACAGGGTTTAAGCACTGAAGCTTTCTTT	.	TRBD1	TRBJ1-1	TRBV4-1
CASTTQRNTEAFF	TGTGCCTCTACTACGCAAAGAAACACTGAAGCTTTCTTT	.	.	TRBJ1-1	TRBV18
CASSFGTSGLQYF	TGTGCCAGCAGTTTTGGGACTAGCGGTTTGCAGTACTTC	.	TRBD2	TRBJ2-7	TRBV27
CASSRLGGNTEAFF	TGTGCCAGCAGTCGTCTAGGGGGGAACACTGAAGCTTTCTTT	once	.	TRBJ1-1	TRBV28
CASSIMGGGAFNEQFF	TGTGCCAGTAGTATAATGGGCGGGGGGGCCTTCAATGAGCAGTTCTTC	few	TRBD2	TRBJ2-1	TRBV19
CASFTKDSRNTEAFF	TGTGCCAGTTTCACGAAAGACAGCCGGAACACTGAAGCTTTCTTT	.	.	TRBJ1-1	TRBV27
CASTPLAGGRETQYF	TGTGCCAGCACCCCTCTAGCGGGGGGGCGGGAGACCCAGTACTTC	.	TRBD2	TRBJ2-5	TRBV27
CASSPGLGEQFF	TGTGCCAGCAGCCCGGGGTTGGGGGAGCAGTTCTTC	.	.	TRBJ2-1	TRBV11-1
CASSWGQVRYEQYF	TGTGCCAGCAGCTGGGGACAGGTTCGGTACGAGCAGTACTTC	few	TRBD1	TRBJ2-7	TRBV7-8
CASSQTPPGLGWETQYF	TGCGCCAGCAGCCAAACCCCCCCAGGGTTAGGGTGGGAGACCCAGTACTTC	.	.	TRBJ2-5	TRBV4-1
CASSIRQGRDYGYTF	TGTGCCAGCAGCATTAGACAGGGTAGAGACTATGGCTACACCTTC	.	TRBD1	TRBJ1-2	TRBV9
CASSAGQGNTIYF	TGTGCCAGCAGCGCCGGACAGGGAAACACCATATATTTT	.	.	TRBJ1-3	TRBV5-6
CSVTGSREKLFF	TGCAGCGTGACAGGGTCACGGGAAAAACTGTTTTTT	.	TRBD1	TRBJ1-4	TRBV29-1
CASSIDTDRAWEKLFF	TGTGCCAGCAGCATAGATACGGACAGGGCGTGGGAAAAACTGTTTTTT	.	TRBD1	TRBJ1-4	TRBV9
CASSLSRDMSSYNEQFF	TGTGCCAGCAGCTTATCCCGGGACATGAGTTCCTACAATGAGCAGTTCTTC	.	.	TRBJ2-1	TRBV2
CASSGGRGAMDNEQFF	TGTGCCAGCAGCGGAGGGCGGGGGGCGATGGACAATGAGCAGTTCTTC	few	TRBD2	TRBJ2-1	TRBV9
CASSGPGTAGMNTEAFF	TGTGCCAGCAGTGGTCCCGGGACAGCTGGAATGAACACTGAAGCTTTCTTT	.	TRBD1	TRBJ1-1	TRBV2
CASSISLLQGHNQPQHF	TGTGCCAGTAGTATTTCGCTCCTCCAGGGCCACAATCAGCCCCAGCATTTT	few	.	TRBJ1-5	TRBV19
CASSMTSGGFGTGELFF	TGTGCCAGCAGTATGACTAGCGGGGGGTTTGGCACCGGGGAGCTGTTTTTT	once	TRBD2	TRBJ2-2	TRBV5-6
CASSSRGGTEAFF	TGTGCCAGCAGCTCCCGAGGGGGCACTGAAGCTTTCTTT	few	.	TRBJ1-1	TRBV27
CASSTETGNYGYTF	TGCGCCAGCAGCACAGAGACAGGGAACTATGGCTACACCTTC	.	TRBD1	TRBJ1-2	TRBV4-1
CASSLVGGTEAFF	TGTGCCAGCAGCTTAGTAGGGGGCACTGAAGCTTTCTTT	few	.	TRBJ1-1	TRBV11-2
CASRDRPRGYTF	TGTGCCAGCCGGGACAGACCTAGGGGCTACACCTTC	.	TRBD1	TRBJ1-2	TRBV28
CASSPGASNQPQHF	TGTGCCAGCAGCCCAGGGGCGAGCAATCAGCCCCAGCATTTT	.	.	TRBJ1-5	TRBV28
CASSLGGLAFTSTDTQYF	TGTGCCAGCAGCTTAGGCGGACTAGCGTTTACTAGCACAGATACGCAGTATTTT	.	TRBD2	TRBJ2-3	TRBV7-2
CASSIQGAYEQYF	TGTGCCAGCAGCATACAGGGGGCCTACGAGCAGTACTTC	once	TRBD1	TRBJ2-7	TRBV2
CASSLQGYNSPLHF	TGTGCCAGCAGCTTACAGGGCTATAATTCACCCCTCCACTTT	.	.	TRBJ1-6	TRBV7-2
CASSQEGLAGGHAEQFF	TGCGCCAGCAGCCAAGAGGGACTAGCGGGGGGGCATGCTGAGCAGTTCTTC	.	TRBD2	TRBJ2-1	TRBV4-3
CASSLTGFGTEAFF	TGTGCCAGCAGTCTAACAGGGTTTGGGACTGAAGCTTTCTTT	.	.	TRBJ1-1	TRBV27
CASSLQQGEKLFF	TGCGCCAGCAGCCTACAACAGGGGGAAAAACTGTTTTTT	few	TRBD1	TRBJ1-4	TRBV4-3
CALRPSGGGNEQFF	TGTGCCCTCCGCCCTAGCGGGGGGGGCAATGAGCAGTTCTTC	.	TRBD2	TRBJ2-1	TRBV27
CASSFAQGSEAFF	TGTGCCAGCAGCTTTGCACAGGGCTCTGAAGCTTTCTTT	.	.	TRBJ1-1	TRBV5-6
CAWTYRSSYEQYF	TGTGCCTGGACCTACAGGTCCTCCTACGAGCAGTACTTC	.	.	TRBJ2-7	TRBV30
CAWSLGHSNQPQHF	TGTGCCTGGAGTCTGGGACATAGCAATCAGCCCCAGCATTTT	.	.	TRBJ1-5	TRBV30
CASSEVGDRGPWYEQYF	TGTGCCAGCAGTGAAGTGGGGGACAGGGGCCCTTGGTACGAGCAGTACTTC	.	TRBD1	TRBJ2-7	TRBV6-1
CASSLVAGIDTEAFF	TGCGCCAGCAGCTTGGTGGCAGGGATCGACACTGAAGCTTTCTTT	.	.	TRBJ1-1	TRBV5-1
CAWSPLTGANTIYF	TGTGCCTGGAGTCCTCTGACAGGGGCGAACACCATATATTTT	.	TRBD1	TRBJ1-3	TRBV30
CASSLEQGISGNTIYF	TGTGCCAGCAGCTTAGAGCAGGGCATATCTGGAAACACCATATATTTT	.	.	TRBJ1-3	TRBV7-6
CASSQEGGYNSPLHF	TGCGCCAGCAGCCAAGAGGGGGGCTATAATTCACCCCTCCACTTT	once	.	TRBJ1-6	TRBV4-1
CASSPISSGQAHEQYF	TGTGCCAGCAGTCCCATAAGTTCGGGACAGGCCCACGAGCAGTACTTC	.	TRBD1	TRBJ2-7	TRBV27
CASSRHHSGNTIYF	TGTGCCAGCAGCAGACATCACTCTGGAAACACCATATATTTT	.	.	TRBJ1-3	TRBV9
CASSPMADTQYF	TGTGCCAGCAGCCCTATGGCAGATACGCAGTATTTT	few	.	TRBJ2-3	TRBV11-3
CASSILRNTEAFF	TGTGCCAGTAGTATTCTCCGGAACACTGAAGCTTTCTTT	once	.	TRBJ1-1	TRBV19
CASSPTSGGASEQFF	TGCGCCAGCAGCCCCACTAGCGGGGGGGCCAGTGAGCAGTTCTTC	.	TRBD2	TRBJ2-1	TRBV4-3
CASSPRGQVSTDTQYF	TGTGCCAGCTCACCACGGGGACAGGTCAGCACAGATACGCAGTATTTT	.	TRBD1	TRBJ2-3	TRBV18
CASRGDSREQYF	TGTGCCAGCAGGGGGGACTCGAGGGAGCAGTACTTC	.	.	TRBJ2-7	TRBV2